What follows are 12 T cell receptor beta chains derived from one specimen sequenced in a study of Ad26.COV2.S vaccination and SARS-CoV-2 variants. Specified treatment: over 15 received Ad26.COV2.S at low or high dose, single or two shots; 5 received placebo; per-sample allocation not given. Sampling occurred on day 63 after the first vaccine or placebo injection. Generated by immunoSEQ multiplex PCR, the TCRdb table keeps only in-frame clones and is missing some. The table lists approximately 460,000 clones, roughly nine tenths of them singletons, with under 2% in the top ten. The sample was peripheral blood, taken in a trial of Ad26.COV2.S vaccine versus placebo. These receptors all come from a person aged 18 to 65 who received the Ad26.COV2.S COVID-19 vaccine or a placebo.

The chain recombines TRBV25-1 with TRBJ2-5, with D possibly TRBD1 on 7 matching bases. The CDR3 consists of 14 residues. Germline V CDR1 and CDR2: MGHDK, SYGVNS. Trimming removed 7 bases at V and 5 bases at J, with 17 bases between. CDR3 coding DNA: TGTGCCAGCACTCAGGTAGCAGGGGGGGAGACCCAGTACTTC. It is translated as CASTQVAGGETQYF. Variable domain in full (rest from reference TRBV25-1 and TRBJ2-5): EADIYQTPRYLVIGTGKKITLECSQTMGHDKMYWYQQDPGMELHLIHYSYGVNSTEKGDLSSESTVSRIRTEHFPLTLESARPSHTSQYLCASTQVAGGETQYFGPGTRLLVL.

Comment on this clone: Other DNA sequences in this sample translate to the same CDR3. CDR3 bases: TGTGCCAGCAGCCGTGGGGGGTACGAGCAGTACTTC. It is translated as CASSRGGYEQYF. The V gene is TRBV3-1 (or the pseudogene TRBV3-2), the J gene TRBJ2-7, with a weak D call TRBD2 (6 bases). This CDR3 is 12 amino acids long. V gave up 4 bases and J gave up 4 bases, with 8 bases separating them. The V gene's germline CDR1 is LGHDT and CDR2 YNNKEL (reference sequence).

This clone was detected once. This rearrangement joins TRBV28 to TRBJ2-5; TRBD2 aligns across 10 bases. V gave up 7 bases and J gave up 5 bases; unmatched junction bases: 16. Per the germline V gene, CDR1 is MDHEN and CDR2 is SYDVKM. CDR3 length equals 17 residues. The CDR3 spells CASIQGGLAGATETQYF. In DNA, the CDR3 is TGTGCCAGCATCCAGGGGGGCCTAGCGGGAGCCACGGAGACCCAGTACTTC. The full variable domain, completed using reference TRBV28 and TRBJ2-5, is DVKVTQSSRYLVKRTGEKVFLECVQDMDHENMFWYRQDPGLGLRLIYFSYDVKMKEKGDIPEGYSVSREKKERFSLILESASTNQTSMYLCASIQGGLAGATETQYFGPGTRLLVL.

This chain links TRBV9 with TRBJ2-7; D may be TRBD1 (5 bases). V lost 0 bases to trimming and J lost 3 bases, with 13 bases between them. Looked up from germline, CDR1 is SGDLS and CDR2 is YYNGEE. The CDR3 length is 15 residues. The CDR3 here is CASSVGVGALYEQYF. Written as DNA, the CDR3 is TGTGCCAGCAGCGTAGGGGTAGGGGCACTCTACGAGCAGTACTTC.

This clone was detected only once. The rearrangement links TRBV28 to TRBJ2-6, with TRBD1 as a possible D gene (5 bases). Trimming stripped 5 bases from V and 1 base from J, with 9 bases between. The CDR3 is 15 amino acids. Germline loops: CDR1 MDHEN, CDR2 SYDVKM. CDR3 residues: CASSPRQSGANVLTF. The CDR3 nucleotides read TGTGCCAGCAGTCCCCGACAGTCTGGGGCCAACGTCCTGACTTTC.

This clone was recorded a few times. The CDR3 is CASSILRGVRTSNYGYTF. CDR3 coding DNA: TGTGCCAGTAGTATCCTACGGGGCGTCCGAACCTCTAACTATGGCTACACCTTC. The chain combines TRBV19 with TRBJ1-2, with D possibly TRBD1 on 5 matching bases. CDR1 is LNHDA, CDR2 SQIVND, per germline (reference sequence). V was clipped by 3 bases and J by 0 bases, with 20 bases between them. The CDR3 has 18 amino acids.

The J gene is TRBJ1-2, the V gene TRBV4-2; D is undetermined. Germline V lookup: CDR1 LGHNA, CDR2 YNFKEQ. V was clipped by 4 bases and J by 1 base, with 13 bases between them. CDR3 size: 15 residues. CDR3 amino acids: CASSRPDGNNYGYTF. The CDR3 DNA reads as TGTGCCAGCAGCCGTCCGGACGGGAATAACTATGGCTACACCTTC.

The CDR3 is CASRTGAQGEQYF. CDR3 sequence (DNA): TGTGCCAGTAGGACAGGGGCCCAAGGCGAGCAGTACTTC. The V gene is TRBV19, the J gene TRBJ2-7, with 8 bases fitting TRBD1. Losses at the gene ends were 6 bases for V and 6 bases for J; bases not matched to a gene: 7. The CDR3 is made up of 13 amino acids. CDR1 and CDR2 from the germline V gene are LNHDA and SQIVND (reference sequence).

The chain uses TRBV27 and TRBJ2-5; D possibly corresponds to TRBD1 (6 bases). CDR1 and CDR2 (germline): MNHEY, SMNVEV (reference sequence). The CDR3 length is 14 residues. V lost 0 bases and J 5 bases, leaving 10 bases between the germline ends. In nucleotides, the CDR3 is TGTGCCAGCAGTTTATCGGGGGCCCCGGAGACCCAGTACTTC. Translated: CASSLSGAPETQYF.

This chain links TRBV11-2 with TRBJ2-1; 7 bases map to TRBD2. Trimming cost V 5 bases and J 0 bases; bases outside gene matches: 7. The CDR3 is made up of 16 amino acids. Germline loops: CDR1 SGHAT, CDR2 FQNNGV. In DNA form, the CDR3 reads TGTGCCAGCAGCCTTACCGGGACTAACTCCTACAATGAGCAGTTCTTC. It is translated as CASSLTGTNSYNEQFF.

CDR3 sequence (DNA): TGTGCCAGCAGGGGCGAGCAGGCTTTCTTT. Amino acid sequence: CASRGEQAFF. This chain uses TRBV6-5 with TRBJ1-1; D uncertain. Germline CDR1 MNHEY, CDR2 SVGAGI. This CDR3 is 10 amino acids long. V was trimmed by 6 bases and J by 11 bases, leaving 10 bases between them.

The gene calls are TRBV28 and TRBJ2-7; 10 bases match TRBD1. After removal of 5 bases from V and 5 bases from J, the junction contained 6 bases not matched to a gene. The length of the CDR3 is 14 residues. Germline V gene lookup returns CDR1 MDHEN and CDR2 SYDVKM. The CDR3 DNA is TGTGCCAGCAGTCCTGACAGGGGGCCCAACGAGCAGTACTTC. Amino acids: CASSPDRGPNEQYF.